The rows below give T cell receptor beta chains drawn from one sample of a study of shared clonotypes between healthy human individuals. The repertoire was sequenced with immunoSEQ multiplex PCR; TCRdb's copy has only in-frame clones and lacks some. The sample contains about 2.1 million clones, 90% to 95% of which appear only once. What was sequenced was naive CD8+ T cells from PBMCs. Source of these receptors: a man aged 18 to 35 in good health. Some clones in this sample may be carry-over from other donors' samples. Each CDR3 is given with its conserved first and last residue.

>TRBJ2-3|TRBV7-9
CASSFEDRPTDTQYF
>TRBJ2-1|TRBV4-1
CASMGGGKSYNEQFF
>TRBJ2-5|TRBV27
CASSYWGKETQYF
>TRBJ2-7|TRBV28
CASSLDGGAYEQYF
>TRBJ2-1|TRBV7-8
CASSLGLAGGLNEQFF
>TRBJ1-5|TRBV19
CASTIGQGISQPQHF
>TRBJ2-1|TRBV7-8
CASSSVGASYNEQFF
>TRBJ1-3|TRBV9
CASSVGLSGNTIYF
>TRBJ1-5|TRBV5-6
CASSLDGYNQPQHF
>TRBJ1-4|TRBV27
CASKYSWGSPNEKLFF
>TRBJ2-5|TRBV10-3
CAISDPPGGLAGRTQYF
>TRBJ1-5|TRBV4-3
CASSQDSRGAQPQHF
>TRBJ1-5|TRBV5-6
CASSLGANQPQHF
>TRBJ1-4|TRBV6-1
CASTLNRESNEKLFF